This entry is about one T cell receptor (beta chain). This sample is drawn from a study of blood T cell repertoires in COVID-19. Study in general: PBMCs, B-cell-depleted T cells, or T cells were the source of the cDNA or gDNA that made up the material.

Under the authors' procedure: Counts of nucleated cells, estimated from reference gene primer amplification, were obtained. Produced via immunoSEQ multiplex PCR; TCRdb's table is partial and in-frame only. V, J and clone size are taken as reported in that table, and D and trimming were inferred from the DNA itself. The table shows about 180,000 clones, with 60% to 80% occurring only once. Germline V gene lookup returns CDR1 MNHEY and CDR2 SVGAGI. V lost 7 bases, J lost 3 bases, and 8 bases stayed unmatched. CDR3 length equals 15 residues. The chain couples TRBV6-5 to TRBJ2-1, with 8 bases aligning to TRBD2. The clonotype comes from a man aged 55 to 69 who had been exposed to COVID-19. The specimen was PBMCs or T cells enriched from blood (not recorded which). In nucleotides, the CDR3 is TGTGCCAGCAATATAGCGGGAATATTCTACAATGAGCAGTTCTTC. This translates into CASNIAGIFYNEQFF.